This is a list of T cell receptor beta chains from one sample in a study of blood T cell repertoires in COVID-19. The method was immunoSEQ multiplex PCR; TCRdb's version includes in-frame clones alone and lacks a portion of them. The table includes about 160,000 clones, 82% detected once. Sequenced: peripheral blood. These receptors were obtained from a woman in her thirties or forties with COVID-19, enrolled during active disease. Each CDR3 is given with its conserved first and last residue. The D gene is left open where the match is weak. Expanded clones are given a class, and other clones once, few, many or no size at all.

d_call clone_size j_call v_call cdr3_aa cdr3_nt
NA few TRBJ2-3 TRBV5-4 CASSLKSRTTDTQYF TGTGCCAGCAGCTTAAAGTCGAGAACCACAGATACGCAGTATTTT
NA NA TRBJ2-4 TRBV15 CATRPEMTGLQYF TGTGCCACCCGCCCTGAAATGACAGGTTTACAGTACTTC
NA once TRBJ2-3 TRBV6-2/TRBV6-3 CASSYLASTDTQYF TGTGCCAGCAGTTACCTGGCATCTACAGATACGCAGTATTTT
TRBD1 few TRBJ2-7 TRBV13 CASSRTGGPSYEQYF TGTGCCAGCAGCCGAACAGGGGGCCCCTCCTACGAGCAGTACTTC
NA many TRBJ2-3 TRBV7-9 CASSLQGLDTDTQYF TGTGCCAGCAGCTTACAGGGCCTCGACACAGATACGCAGTATTTT
TRBD2 NA TRBJ2-2 TRBV19 CASKPGGMNTGELFF TGTGCCAGTAAACCCGGGGGGATGAACACCGGGGAGCTGTTTTTT
TRBD1 NA TRBJ1-1 TRBV4-1 CASSLWTGEGTEAFF TGCGCCAGCAGCCTCTGGACAGGGGAGGGCACTGAAGCTTTCTTT
NA NA TRBJ1-2 TRBV27 CASSYQGSGGYTF TGTGCCAGCAGTTATCAGGGGAGCGGTGGCTACACCTTC
NA NA TRBJ2-5 TRBV25-1 CASSTGETQYF TGTGCCAGCAGTACCGGAGAGACCCAGTACTTC
NA NA TRBJ1-2 TRBV6-5 CASSYSRGAIYGYTF TGTGCCAGCAGTTACTCGCGGGGGGCGATCTATGGCTACACCTTC
NA NA TRBJ1-3 TRBV11-2 CASSLSQGEGNTIYF TGTGCCAGCAGCTTATCACAGGGAGAAGGAAACACCATATATTTT
NA few TRBJ1-2 TRBV27 CASSTTGWGYGYTF TGTGCCAGCAGCACAACAGGGTGGGGATATGGCTACACCTTC
NA NA TRBJ1-2 TRBV20-1 CSASRVLGYTF TGCAGTGCCAGCAGGGTTCTTGGCTACACCTTC
NA NA TRBJ1-5 TRBV6-1 CASSEQGSNQPQHF TGTGCCAGCAGTGAGCAGGGTAGCAATCAGCCCCAGCATTTT
NA NA TRBJ1-4 TRBV12-3/TRBV12-4 CASRPSDSAKLFF TGTGCCAGCAGACCCTCGGACAGTGCGAAACTGTTTTTT
NA NA TRBJ1-2 TRBV5-5 CASSLGVLPLGVGYTF TGTGCCAGCAGCTTGGGAGTTTTGCCCCTAGGTGTTGGTTACACCTTC
TRBD1 NA TRBJ2-5 TRBV5-6 CASKDRVGTQYF TGTGCCAGCAAGGACAGGGTTGGGACCCAGTACTTC
NA once TRBJ2-1 TRBV19 CASQELRGAGDEQFF TGTGCCAGTCAAGAGCTCCGGGGAGCTGGGGATGAGCAGTTCTTC
TRBD1 NA TRBJ2-5 TRBV27 CASRRQGQETQYF TGTGCCAGCAGAAGACAGGGCCAAGAGACCCAGTACTTC
NA few TRBJ1-5 TRBV30 CAWSLDRNQPQHF TGTGCCTGGAGTCTCGACAGAAATCAGCCCCAGCATTTT
TRBD2 once TRBJ2-5 TRBV6-5 CASKRAWGGQETQYF TGTGCCAGCAAGAGGGCGTGGGGGGGCCAAGAGACCCAGTACTTC
TRBD2 NA TRBJ2-1 TRBV27 CASSFQRDWEQFF TGTGCCAGCAGTTTCCAGCGGGATTGGGAGCAGTTCTTC
TRBD2 NA TRBJ2-3 TRBV19 CASSILAGGVSYF TGTGCCAGTAGTATCCTAGCGGGAGGAGTATCTTATTTT
TRBD2 few TRBJ2-1 TRBV7-2 CASSLFGSGGSYNEQFF TGTGCCAGCAGCTTATTCGGTAGCGGGGGCTCCTACAATGAGCAGTTCTTC
NA once TRBJ2-1 TRBV11-3 CASSGGSGRTYNEQFF TGTGCCAGCAGCGGCGGTAGCGGACGAACCTACAATGAGCAGTTCTTC
NA NA TRBJ2-5 TRBV2 CASSDESHQETQYF TGTGCCAGCAGTGACGAGAGTCACCAAGAGACCCAGTACTTC
NA NA TRBJ2-1 TRBV6-4 CASSDEVGQNEQFF TGTGCCAGCAGTGACGAGGTCGGACAGAATGAGCAGTTCTTC
NA NA TRBJ1-4 TRBV30 CAWSVDGGAEKLFF TGTGCCTGGAGTGTGGATGGGGGCGCTGAAAAACTGTTTTTT
NA NA TRBJ2-5 TRBV15 CATSPQQETQYF TGTGCCACCAGCCCCCAGCAAGAGACCCAGTACTTC
TRBD1 NA TRBJ1-2 TRBV11-2 CASSLEVGPRQGFGYTF TGTGCCAGCAGCTTAGAGGTGGGGCCGAGACAGGGGTTTGGCTACACCTTC
TRBD2 NA TRBJ2-7 TRBV5-1 CASSWTSGVDGEQYF TGCGCCAGCAGCTGGACTAGCGGGGTGGATGGAGAGCAGTACTTC
NA NA TRBJ2-1 TRBV19 CASSISGGSYNEQFF TGTGCCAGTAGTATTTCCGGGGGCTCCTACAATGAGCAGTTCTTC
TRBD2 NA TRBJ2-7 TRBV10-1 CASSDRLLGLAGGTYEQYF TGCGCCAGCAGTGACCGCCTGTTGGGACTAGCGGGAGGAACCTACGAGCAGTACTTC
NA NA TRBJ2-7 TRBV27 CASSQGVAGNEQYF TGTGCCAGCAGTCAGGGGGTAGCGGGAAACGAGCAGTACTTC
NA NA TRBJ2-2 TRBV4-1 CASSPINTGELFF TGCGCCAGCAGCCCTATAAACACCGGGGAGCTGTTTTTT
NA few TRBJ2-2 TRBV9 CASSVVGGRPTGELFF TGTGCCAGCAGCGTGGTCGGGGGGCGTCCCACCGGGGAGCTGTTTTTT
TRBD1 NA TRBJ2-5 TRBV7-9 CASSTTGGETQYF TGTGCCAGCAGCACGACAGGGGGAGAGACCCAGTACTTC
TRBD1 NA TRBJ2-7 TRBV7-2 CASSPTGFEQYF TGTGCCAGCAGCCCGACAGGGTTCGAGCAGTACTTC
NA NA TRBJ1-2 TRBV2 CAGSDQLSGYTF TGTGCCGGAAGCGACCAGCTTTCCGGCTACACCTTC
TRBD1 many TRBJ1-5 TRBV5-3 CARSFRQGASNQPQHF TGTGCCAGAAGCTTTCGCCAGGGGGCTAGCAATCAGCCCCAGCATTTT
TRBD1 NA TRBJ1-5 TRBV9 CASSVGTGVNQPQHF TGTGCCAGCAGCGTAGGTACAGGGGTCAATCAGCCCCAGCATTTT